Listed here are 20 T cell receptor beta chains from one sample, sequenced in a study of OX40 agonist ivuxolimab in advanced cancers. Method: immunoSEQ multiplex PCR; TCRdb's copy keeps in-frame clones and lacks some. The sample records 35,000 to 40,000 clones, roughly 82% being singletons. The sample here was CD4+ or CD8+ T cells sorted from blood, taken in a trial of the OX40 agonist ivuxolimab. The receptors were sampled from an adult with an advanced solid tumor such as melanoma, head and neck, liver or kidney cancer.

The CDR3 spells CASSLQGRWDTEAFF. The CDR3 DNA reads TGCGCCAGCAGCTTGCAGGGGAGGTGGGACACTGAAGCTTTCTTT. This rearrangement joins TRBV5-1 to TRBJ1-1; possibly TRBD1 for D (6 bases). Germline assignment: CDR1 SGHRS and CDR2 YFSETQ. Trimming removed 1 base at V and 3 bases at J, with 13 bases between. This CDR3 region has 15 residues.

The chain is built from TRBV6-1 and TRBJ1-1; D ambiguous. The CDR3 has 14 amino acids. With 2 bases removed from V and 6 bases from J, the gap between germline ends came to 13 bases. Germline V lookup: CDR1 MNHNS, CDR2 SASEGT. CDR3 nucleotide sequence: TGTGCCAGCAGTGAATTGTTGGCGGGATCTGAAGCTTTCTTT. Its translation: CASSELLAGSEAFF.

The V and J genes are TRBV5-4 and TRBJ2-5, with unresolved D. The V end was cut by 2 bases, the J end by 5 bases, with 13 bases between. Germline V gives CDR1 SGHNT, CDR2 YYREEE (reference sequence). This CDR3 is built from 14 residues. The CDR3 region is CASSLTRDEETQYF. Written as DNA, the CDR3 is TGTGCCAGCAGCTTAACCCGCGATGAGGAGACCCAGTACTTC.

The V gene is TRBV28, the J gene TRBJ2-7; 8 bases fit TRBD1. With 10 bases clipped from V and 3 bases from J, the junction kept 2 bases outside the gene matches. The germline gives CDR1 MDHEN, CDR2 SYDVKM. The length of the CDR3 is 11 residues. The CDR3 protein is CAIGQGYEQYF. CDR3 DNA sequence: TGTGCCATCGGACAGGGCTACGAGCAGTACTTC.

The rearrangement uses TRBV23-1 and TRBJ2-7; 10 bases agree with TRBD1. TRBV23-1 is an ORF, and what it does is uncertain. V gave up 6 bases and J gave up 2 bases; unmatched junction bases: 16. The CDR3 extends over 18 amino acids. CDR3 nucleotide sequence: TGCGCCAGCAGCCAAAACCGCATCGGGACAGGGGTGGCCTACGAGCAGTACTTC. Protein product: CASSQNRIGTGVAYEQYF.

There are a few counts of this clone. V is TRBV28 and J is TRBJ2-4; D gene uncertain. Per germline, CDR1 MDHEN and CDR2 SYDVKM. The CDR3 sequence is 16 residues long. Deletions cut 5 bases from V and 0 bases from J, with 14 bases between. This CDR3 is CASSTGNSLAKNIQYF. The DNA of the CDR3 is TGTGCCAGCAGTACGGGCAACTCATTAGCCAAAAACATTCAGTACTTC.

V and J are TRBV7-3 and TRBJ1-6; no firm D call. Trimming pared 2 bases from V and 7 bases from J, leaving 9 bases between. This CDR3 spans 14 amino acids. Germline CDR1 and CDR2: SGHTA and FQGTGA. CDR3: CASSLSGINSPLHF. In DNA, the CDR3 is TGTGCCAGCAGCTTATCCGGTATCAATTCACCCCTCCACTTT.

The chain combines TRBV6-1 with TRBJ1-2; D ambiguous. From germline, CDR1 is MNHNS and CDR2 SASEGT. Trimming removed 1 base at V and 3 bases at J, with 9 bases between. The length of the CDR3 is 14 residues. This CDR3 reads CASSEGNSYYGYTF. The CDR3 nucleotides are TGTGCCAGCAGTGAAGGGAACAGTTACTATGGCTACACCTTC.

The V and J genes are TRBV30 and TRBJ2-5; no clear D. The CDR3 totals 11 residues. From germline, CDR1 is GTSNPN and CDR2 SVGIG (reference sequence). The germline V and J ends were trimmed by 3 bases and 3 bases, with 5 bases remaining between them. In DNA form, the CDR3 reads TGTGCCTGGAGCATCAAAGAGACCCAGTACTTC. Translating gives CAWSIKETQYF.

The gene calls are TRBV21-1 and TRBJ2-1. TRBV21-1 has pseudogene status. The CDR3 is 18 amino acids. The CDR3 region is CASSKSENRDLDYNEQFF. CDR3 DNA sequence: TGTGCCAGCAGCAAAAGTGAAAACCGGGACCTAGATTACAATGAGCAGTTCTTC.

The chain links TRBV27 to TRBJ2-2; D unclear. Germline values: CDR1 MNHEY, CDR2 SMNVEV (reference sequence). This CDR3 spans 17 amino acids. V was pared by 3 bases and J by 7 bases, with 21 bases between. This chain's CDR3 is CASSFFVVSLGVGELFF. The CDR3 bases are TGTGCCAGCAGTTTTTTCGTGGTCTCCCTAGGCGTCGGGGAGCTGTTTTTT.

The genes are TRBV6-5 and TRBJ2-7, with 9 bases fitting TRBD1. CDR1 and CDR2 (germline): MNHEY, SVGAGI. The length of the CDR3 is 13 residues. With V trimmed by 6 bases and J by 7 bases, 7 bases remained unmatched. CDR3 protein: CASRGQGTWEQYF. DNA of the CDR3: TGTGCCAGCAGGGGACAGGGAACGTGGGAGCAGTACTTC.

The chain recombines TRBV7-9 with TRBJ1-2, with D hard to call. Germline CDR1 reads SEHNR; CDR2 reads FQNEAQ (reference sequence). The V and J ends lost 1 base and 2 bases respectively, with 5 bases between them. The CDR3 sequence is 13 residues long. CDR3: CASSLDYNYGYTF. DNA of the CDR3: TGTGCCAGCAGCTTAGACTACAACTATGGCTACACCTTC.

V and J are TRBV10-3 and TRBJ2-5; 7 bases are a match to TRBD1. This CDR3 has 13 residues. Germline assignment: CDR1 ENHRY and CDR2 SYGVKD. With V trimmed by 0 bases and J by 6 bases, 1 base remained unmatched. The CDR3 loop reads CAISESTGQTQYF. In DNA form, the CDR3 reads TGTGCCATCAGTGAGTCGACAGGGCAGACCCAGTACTTC.

The J gene is TRBJ2-1, the V gene TRBV6-1; no clear D gene. CDR3 length: 13 amino acids. Trimming shortened V by 2 bases and J by 5 bases, and 7 bases separated the two germline ends. CDR1 is MNHNS and CDR2 is SASEGT in the germline V gene. Here the CDR3 reads CASSERQNNEQFF. CDR3 sequence (DNA): TGTGCCAGCAGTGAACGGCAGAACAATGAGCAGTTCTTC.

In this sample, this clone turned up a few times. This chain joins TRBV19 and TRBJ2-1, with 11 bases lining up with TRBD2. The CDR3 is 15 amino acids. The germline V gene has CDR1 LNHDA and CDR2 SQIVND (reference sequence). Losses at the gene ends were 2 bases for V and 8 bases for J; bases not matched to a gene: 5. The CDR3: CASSIITSGRDEQFF. The CDR3, as DNA: TGTGCCAGTAGTATAATCACTAGCGGGAGAGATGAGCAGTTCTTC.

The chain links TRBV7-9 to TRBJ2-6; D remains ambiguous. Trimming removed 0 bases from V and 5 bases from J, with 2 bases in between. This CDR3 has 13 amino acids. Germline assignment: CDR1 SEHNR and CDR2 FQNEAQ (reference sequence). In nucleotides, the CDR3 is TGTGCCAGCAGCTTAGCAAGGGCCAACGTCCTGACTTTC. Protein sequence: CASSLARANVLTF.

This rearrangement joins TRBV5-6 to TRBJ1-2; tentatively, D is TRBD1 (6 bases). This CDR3 region has 13 residues. V lost 3 bases to trimming and J lost 3 bases, with 9 bases between them. Germline loops: CDR1 SGHDT, CDR2 YYEEEE. The CDR3 region has the DNA TGTGCCAGCAGCTCACAGGGTGACTATGGCTACACCTTC. Protein: CASSSQGDYGYTF.

This chain uses TRBV11-2 with TRBJ2-3; no definite D call. Trimming took 5 bases from V and 8 from J, leaving 14 bases between them. CDR3 length: 13 amino acids. CDR1 and CDR2 (germline): SGHAT, FQNNGV. CDR3: CASSPAGRRTQYF. The DNA for the CDR3 is TGTGCCAGCAGCCCCGCCGGCAGACGTACGCAGTATTTT.

The chain carries TRBV7-6 and TRBJ2-3; D ambiguous. This CDR3 contains 16 residues. With 5 bases removed from V and 6 bases from J, the gap between germline ends came to 21 bases. Germline CDR1 and CDR2: SGHVS and FNYEAQ. The CDR3 here is CASSPIRGRNHDTQYF. The CDR3 DNA reads TGTGCCAGCAGCCCCATCCGAGGCCGAAACCATGATACGCAGTATTTT.